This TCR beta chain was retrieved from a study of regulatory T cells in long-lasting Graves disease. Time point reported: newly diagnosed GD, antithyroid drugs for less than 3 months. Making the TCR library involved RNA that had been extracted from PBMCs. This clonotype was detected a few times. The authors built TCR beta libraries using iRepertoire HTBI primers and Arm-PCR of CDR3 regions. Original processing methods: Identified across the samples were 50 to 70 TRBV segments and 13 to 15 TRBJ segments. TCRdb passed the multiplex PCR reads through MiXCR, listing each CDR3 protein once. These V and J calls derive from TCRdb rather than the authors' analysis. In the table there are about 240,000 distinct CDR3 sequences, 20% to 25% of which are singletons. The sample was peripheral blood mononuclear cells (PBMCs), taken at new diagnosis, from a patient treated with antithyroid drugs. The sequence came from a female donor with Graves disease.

Here the CDR3 DNA reads TGTGCCAGCAGTGAAGTGGGGGGGGTGCAGCCCCAGCATTTT. Translated: CASSEVGGVQPQHF. The chain employs TRBV6-1 and TRBJ1-5, with D perhaps TRBD1 (5 bases). CDR1 is MNHNS, CDR2 SASEGT, per germline. Trimming stripped 1 base from V and 7 bases from J, with 11 bases between. CDR3 length equals 14 residues.